This entry lists 14 T cell receptor beta chains sequenced from one sample in a study of T cell responses to AZD1222 COVID-19 vaccine. Repertoires were generated with immunoSEQ multiplex PCR, while TCRdb's copy carries only in-frame clones and drops some. The sample contains some 160,000 clones, 85% to 95% of which appear only once. This specimen consisted of peripheral blood, obtained on day 0 of AZD1222 vaccination. The receptor source for this set is an adult in good health.

The V call is TRBV2, the J call TRBJ1-1; D remains unclear. There are 13 residues in the CDR3. Per germline, CDR1 SNHLY and CDR2 FYNNEI. With 6 bases removed from V and 1 base from J, the gap between germline ends came to 9 bases. Here the CDR3 DNA reads TGTGCCAGCAGACCCGACCAGAACACTGAAGCTTTCTTT. As protein: CASRPDQNTEAFF. The full variable domain, with the rest looked up from reference TRBV2 and TRBJ1-1, is EPEVTQTPSHQVTQMGQEVILRCVPISNHLYFYWYRQILGQKVEFLVSFYNNEISEKSEIFDDQFSVERPDGSNFTLKIRSTKLEDSAMYFCASRPDQNTEAFFGQGTRLTVV.

The gene calls are TRBV30 and TRBJ1-3; D is perhaps TRBD1 (6 bases). Germline V gene sequence: CDR1 GTSNPN, CDR2 SVGIG (reference sequence). This CDR3 has 14 residues. V lost 4 bases and J lost 0, with 10 bases in between. The CDR3 is CAWNADSSGNTIYF. The DNA of the CDR3 is TGTGCCTGGAACGCGGACAGCTCTGGAAACACCATATATTTT.

The rearrangement uses TRBV6-2 or TRBV6-3 and TRBJ1-1; D is uncertain. The CDR3 covers 15 residues. Germline V gene sequence: CDR1 MNHEY, CDR2 SVGEGT. The V gene lost 1 base and the J gene lost 0 bases, with 9 bases spanning the gap. The CDR3 protein is CASSYFFLLNTEAFF. In DNA, the CDR3 is TGTGCCAGCAGTTACTTTTTTCTACTGAACACTGAAGCTTTCTTT.

This clone was detected once. The chain employs TRBV6-5 and TRBJ1-6; D is ambiguous. Germline values: CDR1 MNHEY, CDR2 SVGAGI. Trimming cost V 8 bases and J 6 bases, with 17 bases left between them. There are 15 residues in the CDR3. CDR3: CASGMGPIPNSPLHF. CDR3 nucleotides: TGTGCCAGCGGGATGGGCCCAATCCCTAATTCACCCCTCCACTTT.

V gene TRBV24-1 combines with J gene TRBJ2-5; 10 positions agree with TRBD1. The CDR3 loop spans 15 amino acids. CDR1 is KGHDR and CDR2 is SFDVKD in the germline V gene. Trimming took 3 bases from V and 5 from J; bases not matched to a gene: 5. The CDR3 bases are TGTGCCACCAGTGATCCCCGGACAGGGGGGGAGACCCAGTACTTC. Translation: CATSDPRTGGETQYF.

The CDR3: CASSPTEYEQYF. DNA of the CDR3: TGTGCCAGCAGTCCGACTGAATACGAGCAGTACTTC. The chain has TRBV11-2 and TRBJ2-7, with unresolved D. The germline V gene encodes CDR1 SGHAT and CDR2 FQNNGV. Deletions cut 6 bases from V and 4 bases from J, with 10 bases between. This CDR3 comprises 12 residues.

The chain couples TRBV9 to TRBJ1-2; no clear D. The CDR3 contains 13 residues. Germline V gene lookup returns CDR1 SGDLS and CDR2 YYNGEE. Trimming stripped 0 bases from V and 4 bases from J, with 7 bases between. Here the CDR3 reads CASSVEGGYGYTF. The CDR3 region has the DNA TGTGCCAGCAGCGTAGAGGGAGGCTATGGCTACACCTTC.

This clone was recorded only once. The chain recombines TRBV5-1 with TRBJ1-2; tentative D call: TRBD1 (5 bases). CDR3 size: 14 residues. With 0 bases removed from V and 4 bases from J, the gap between germline ends came to 10 bases. Looked up from germline, CDR1 is SGHRS and CDR2 is YFSETQ. CDR3: CASSLAQGLYGYTF. CDR3 sequence (DNA): TGCGCCAGCAGCTTGGCGCAGGGTCTCTATGGCTACACCTTC.

This chain uses TRBV11-2 with TRBJ1-2; 8 bases are shared with TRBD1. The germline V gene encodes CDR1 SGHAT and CDR2 FQNNGV. The CDR3 covers 14 residues. V was clipped by 5 bases and J by 4 bases; unmatched bases: 6. The CDR3: CASSQQGEVYGYTF. CDR3 nucleotides: TGTGCCAGCAGCCAACAGGGGGAGGTCTATGGCTACACCTTC.

This chain connects TRBV2 to TRBJ1-1, with a weak D call TRBD1 (5 bases). CDR1 and CDR2 from the germline V gene are SNHLY and FYNNEI. Trimming stripped 6 bases from V and 7 bases from J, with 9 bases between. The CDR3 sequence is 11 residues long. The chain's CDR3 is CASSRESEAFF. The CDR3 DNA reads TGTGCCAGCAGCAGGGAGAGTGAAGCTTTCTTT.

This sequence joins TRBV6-5 and TRBJ2-1; D remains unclear. Germline V gene lookup returns CDR1 MNHEY and CDR2 SVGAGI. The CDR3 covers 11 residues. The V gene lost 8 bases and the J gene lost 9 bases, with 11 bases spanning the gap. In DNA form, the CDR3 reads TGTGCCAGCCCCGCCTTCGGTGAGCAGTTCTTC. Translated, it gives CASPAFGEQFF.

J is TRBJ2-2 and V is TRBV18; D not resolved. Germline V gives CDR1 KGHSH, CDR2 LQKENI. V lost 3 bases, J lost 7 bases, and 15 bases lay in between. CDR3 length: 15 amino acids. The chain's CDR3 is CASSPNISPSGELFF. As DNA, the CDR3 is TGTGCCAGCTCACCCAACATCTCCCCTAGCGGGGAGCTGTTTTTT. The whole variable domain, remainder taken from reference TRBV18 and TRBJ2-2, is NAGVMQNPRHLVRRRGQEARLRCSPMKGHSHVYWYRQLPEEGLKFMVYLQKENIIDESGMPKERFSAEFPKEGPSILRIQQVVRGDSAAYFCASSPNISPSGELFFGEGSRLTVL.

The chain is built from TRBV4-2 and TRBJ2-5; TRBD2 might be the D (6 bases). V lost 1 base and J 1 base, leaving 7 bases between the germline ends. Looked up from germline, CDR1 is LGHNA and CDR2 is YNFKEQ. This CDR3 is built from 14 residues. The CDR3 spells CASSQGGLQETQYF. For the CDR3, the DNA is TGTGCCAGCAGCCAAGGGGGACTCCAAGAGACCCAGTACTTC.

This chain joins TRBV4-3 and TRBJ2-3; D is perhaps TRBD2 (6 bases). The V and J ends lost 0 bases and 4 bases respectively, with 14 bases between them. The germline V gene has CDR1 LGHNA and CDR2 YSLEER. This CDR3 contains 16 residues. CDR3 region: CASSQDWRGPSDTQYF. CDR3 DNA sequence: TGCGCCAGCAGCCAAGATTGGCGGGGCCCCTCAGATACGCAGTATTTT.